Following are 30 T cell receptor beta chains from one sample sequenced in a study of T-cell reconstitution after alpha-beta-depleted transplantation in children. TCRbeta library construction was performed incorporating unique molecular identifiers. TCRdb re-analysed the PCR reads in MiXCR, keeping a single row per CDR3 protein. The sample lists more than 200,000 distinct CDR3 sequences; roughly a quarter were seen once. Sequenced material: PBMCs, mostly from graft donor cells, taken 360 days after TCRalphabeta/CD19-depleted stem cell transplant. The receptors were gathered from a female patient younger than 10 who had a stem cell transplant for congenital amegakaryocytic thrombocytopenia, so the T cells may come from the graft donor.

This clonotype was found many times. Compared with germline, one end of the junction differs, possibly owing to a read error. The rearrangement uses TRBV18 and TRBJ1-1; D is perhaps TRBD1 (6 bases). CDR3 length equals 14 residues. The germline gives CDR1 KGHSH, CDR2 LQKENI. The CDR3 loop is CASSPLTGNTEAFF. DNA for the CDR3: TGCGCCAGCAGCCCTTTGACAGGGAACACTGAAGCTTTCTTT.

This rearrangement joins TRBV30 to TRBJ1-1, with a possible D match to TRBD1 (6 bases). There are 14 residues in the CDR3. From germline, CDR1 is GTSNPN and CDR2 SVGIG (reference sequence). The ends were cut back, 0 bases at V and 6 bases at J, with 14 bases in the middle. CDR3 DNA sequence: TGTGCCTGGAGTGTAGGGGGGGCTTGGTCTGAAGCTTTCTTT. It codes for CAWSVGGAWSEAFF.

This rearrangement joins TRBV20-1 to TRBJ2-1; tentative D call: TRBD1 (6 bases). Germline V gene data show CDR1 as DFQATT and CDR2 as SNEGSKA (reference sequence). The CDR3 loop spans 15 amino acids. V was trimmed by 4 bases and J by 9 bases, leaving 22 bases between them. CDR3 nucleotides: TGCAGTGCTAAAAGACCAGGGGTTATCTCAAGTGAGCAGTTCTTC. It specifies CSAKRPGVISSEQFF.

Written as DNA, the CDR3 is TGTGCCAGCAGGGACCACAGGGGCACCGGGGAGCTGTTTTTT. It codes for CASRDHRGTGELFF. The chain links TRBV6-1 to TRBJ2-2; 7 bases are shared with TRBD1. The ends lost 6 bases at V and 4 bases at J; junction bases unmatched: 5. Germline CDR1 reads MNHNS; CDR2 reads SASEGT. The CDR3 sequence is 14 residues long.

This clonotype was observed a few times. This chain uses TRBV10-3 with TRBJ2-5; 9 positions match TRBD2. The CDR3 has 15 amino acids. V lost 3 bases and J lost 4; bases outside the gene matches: 6. Germline lookup yields CDR1 ENHRY and CDR2 SYGVKD. CDR3 in amino acids: CAISDLAGLPETQYF. The CDR3 DNA sequence: TGTGCCATCAGTGATCTAGCGGGGCTTCCAGAGACCCAGTACTTC.

The chain recombines TRBV5-1 with TRBJ2-7; D possibly corresponds to TRBD1 (6 bases). CDR3 length: 14 residues. Trimming took off 0 bases at V and 6 bases at J, with 13 bases between the two ends. Germline CDR1 and CDR2: SGHRS and YFSETQ. This CDR3 is CASSLEQGRGEQYF. CDR3 sequence (DNA): TGCGCCAGCAGCTTGGAACAGGGAAGGGGCGAGCAGTACTTC.

This clonotype turned up a few times. This sequence joins TRBV6-2 or TRBV6-3 and TRBJ2-4; D may be TRBD1 (6 bases). The CDR3 length is 18 residues. Per germline, CDR1 MNHEY and CDR2 SVGEGT. The V gene lost 4 bases and the J gene lost 1 base, with 20 bases spanning the gap. This chain's CDR3 is CASSLRGHQKEAKNIQYF. CDR3 coding DNA: TGTGCCAGCAGTTTAAGGGGACATCAAAAAGAGGCCAAAAACATTCAGTACTTC.

This clonotype was picked up many times. V and J are TRBV10-3 and TRBJ2-7; no clear D. Germline CDR1 is ENHRY and CDR2 is SYGVKD. The CDR3 is 15 residues long. With 10 bases removed from V and 2 bases from J, the gap between germline ends came to 21 bases. CDR3 nucleotide sequence: TGTGCCACCCTTCTGAGCCCAGACTGGACCTACGAGCAGTACTTC. Translating gives CATLLSPDWTYEQYF.

This clonotype was recorded at least ten times. The CDR3 DNA sequence: TGCAGCGTCGATAGCGGGAGGGTATACAATGAGCAGTTCTTC. Amino acids: CSVDSGRVYNEQFF. The rearrangement joins TRBV29-1 to TRBJ2-1, with 11 bases that match TRBD2. With V trimmed by 6 bases and J by 4 bases, 5 bases remained unmatched. The CDR3 has 14 residues. CDR1 SQVTM and CDR2 ANQGSEA come from the germline V gene.

Comments on this clonotype: A much more abundant neighbour one base away suggests this may be a read error. The rearrangement links TRBV7-9 to TRBJ2-1; possibly TRBD1 or TRBD2 for D (5 bases each). V lost 4 bases and J 2 bases, leaving 6 bases between the germline ends. CDR3 length: 13 residues. Germline CDR1 SEHNR, CDR2 FQNEAQ (reference sequence). CDR3 DNA: TGTGCCAGCAGCTGGGGGACCTACAATGAGCAGTTCTTC. Its protein is CASSWGTYNEQFF. Full variable domain (missing parts from reference TRBV7-9 and TRBJ2-1): DTGVSQNPRHKITKRGQNVTFRCDPISEHNRLYWYRQTLGQGPEFLTYFQNEAQLEKSRLLSDRFSAERPKGSFSTLEIQRTEQGDSAMYLCASSWGTYNEQFFGPGTRLTVL.

This clonotype has just a few counts. J is TRBJ2-7 and V is TRBV6-5; 14 bases are shared with TRBD2. The junction had 5 bases not matched to a gene; V was cut back by 0 bases and J by 4 bases. The CDR3 is made up of 17 amino acids. CDR1 MNHEY and CDR2 SVGAGI come from the germline V gene. CDR3 sequence reads: CASSYSGTSGSIYEQYF. The CDR3 coding sequence is TGTGCCAGCAGTTACTCCGGGACTAGCGGGAGTATATACGAGCAGTACTTC.

V usage is TRBV29-1 and J usage is TRBJ1-2; 8 nucleotides match TRBD1. Germline loops: CDR1 SQVTM, CDR2 ANQGSEA. The CDR3 runs to 14 residues. V was clipped by 4 bases and J by 6 bases; unmatched bases: 10. The CDR3 loop reads CSVVGEWTGNGYTF. The CDR3 DNA reads TGCAGCGTTGTGGGGGAATGGACAGGGAATGGCTACACCTTC.

The CDR3 sequence: CSAQNGNAIYEQYF. The CDR3 DNA reads TGCAGTGCCCAGAACGGAAATGCCATCTACGAGCAGTACTTC. This chain joins TRBV20-1 and TRBJ2-7; D remains ambiguous. Trimming took off 6 bases at V and 3 bases at J, with 18 bases between the two ends. The CDR3 runs 14 residues. Looked up from germline, CDR1 is DFQATT and CDR2 is SNEGSKA (reference sequence).

The chain is built from TRBV29-1 and TRBJ2-1; D is perhaps TRBD2 (6 bases). The V gene's germline CDR1 is SQVTM and CDR2 ANQGSEA. Trimming left V 4 bases short and J 5 bases short, with 15 bases between. The CDR3 consists of 14 residues. DNA for the CDR3: TGCAGCGTTGGAGGGGACTGGGGGGACAATGAGCAGTTCTTC. It specifies CSVGGDWGDNEQFF.

In its sample, this clonotype was seen a few times. This chain links TRBV7-9 with TRBJ2-6; no firm D call. CDR1 is SEHNR, CDR2 FQNEAQ, per germline (reference sequence). The CDR3 contains 16 residues. V was trimmed by 3 bases and J by 0 bases, leaving 9 bases between them. The CDR3 spells CASSFGIPSGANVLTF. The DNA for the CDR3 is TGTGCCAGCAGCTTCGGCATACCCTCTGGGGCCAACGTCCTGACTTTC.

This clonotype was seen a handful of times. The V gene is TRBV7-2, the J gene TRBJ2-3; D remains ambiguous. Trimming took off 3 bases at V and 7 bases at J, with 8 bases between the two ends. Germline CDR1 reads SGHTA; CDR2 reads FQGNSA. CDR3 length equals 12 residues. CDR3 sequence: CASSFNKYTQYF. The CDR3 coding sequence is TGTGCCAGCAGCTTCAATAAATATACGCAGTATTTT.

The CDR3 coding sequence is TGCGCCAGCAGCCCCGGGACTAGCGGGAGATGGTGGACCCAGTACTTC. Translation gives CASSPGTSGRWWTQYF. The chain combines TRBV5-1 with TRBJ2-5; 14 nucleotides line up with TRBD2. The V segment lost 4 bases and the J segment 7 bases; nucleotides outside the gene matches: 9. There are 16 residues in the CDR3. Germline loops: CDR1 SGHRS, CDR2 YFSETQ.

There are many counts of this clonotype. V usage is TRBV2 and J usage is TRBJ2-1; no clear D. The germline gives CDR1 SNHLY, CDR2 FYNNEI. V dropped 6 bases and J dropped 4 bases, with 10 bases sitting between them. This CDR3 region has 13 residues. CDR3 loop: CASSRQGYNEQFF. In DNA, the CDR3 is TGTGCCAGCAGCCGCCAAGGGTACAATGAGCAGTTCTTC. Complete variable domain (other parts from reference TRBV2 and TRBJ2-1): EPEVTQTPSHQVTQMGQEVILRCVPISNHLYFYWYRQILGQKVEFLVSFYNNEISEKSEIFDDQFSVERPDGSNFTLKIRSTKLEDSAMYFCASSRQGYNEQFFGPGTRLTVL.

This chain connects TRBV6-1 to TRBJ2-7, with 7 nucleotides matching TRBD2. The CDR3 runs to 14 residues. Germline trimming cut 6 bases from V and 5 bases from J; bases unmatched to any gene: 10. Germline V CDR1 and CDR2: MNHNS, SASEGT. CDR3 in amino acids: CASRAGLSTHEQYF. CDR3 DNA: TGTGCCAGCAGAGCGGGACTGAGTACCCACGAGCAGTACTTC.

This clonotype showed up many times. The chain has TRBV12-3 or TRBV12-4 and TRBJ1-1, with a weak D call TRBD1 (6 bases). The length of the CDR3 is 14 residues. Between the trimmed V and J ends, which lost 6 bases and 0 bases, there was a span of 11 bases. This CDR3 is CASRGGRMNTEAFF. The CDR3 region has the DNA TGTGCCAGCAGAGGGGGACGGATGAACACTGAAGCTTTCTTT.

This clonotype was detected only a few times. The chain is built from TRBV4-1 and TRBJ1-1; unclear D gene. Germline loops: CDR1 MGHRA, CDR2 YSYEKL. With 0 bases removed from V and 4 bases from J, the gap between germline ends came to 12 bases. This CDR3 contains 15 residues. The chain's CDR3 is CASSQERPYTTEAFF. CDR3 in DNA: TGCGCCAGCAGCCAAGAGCGGCCGTATACCACTGAAGCTTTCTTT.

This clonotype was seen a single time. The V call is TRBV11-2, the J call TRBJ2-7, with unresolved D. The ends were cut back, 1 base at V and 7 bases at J, with 2 bases in the middle. Germline V gene data show CDR1 as SGHAT and CDR2 as FQNNGV. The CDR3 sequence is 10 residues long. The CDR3, as DNA: TGTGCCAGCAGCTTAGTGGAGCAGTACTTC. Residues: CASSLVEQYF. Looking up the rest from reference TRBV11-2 and TRBJ2-7 gives the full variable domain: EAGVAQSPRYKIIEKRQSVAFWCNPISGHATLYWYQQILGQGPKLLIQFQNNGVVDDSQLPKDRFSAERLKGVDSTLKIQPAKLEDSAVYLCASSLVEQYFGPGTRLTVT.

The chain recombines TRBV5-4 with TRBJ1-5; D is undetermined. V gave up 0 bases and J gave up 5 bases, with 9 bases separating them. Germline V gives CDR1 SGHNT, CDR2 YYREEE (reference sequence). The CDR3 length is 14 residues. Here the CDR3 DNA reads TGTGCCAGCAGCTTGGAACCGGTGGATCAGCCCCAGCATTTT. Its protein product is CASSLEPVDQPQHF.

The table lists this clonotype with a few counts. The chain is built from TRBV10-3 and TRBJ2-3, with TRBD2 as a possible D gene (6 bases). V was pared by 0 bases and J by 2 bases, with 9 bases between. The CDR3 totals 15 residues. Germline lookup yields CDR1 ENHRY and CDR2 SYGVKD. Here the CDR3 reads CAISESGGDTDTQYF. The DNA for the CDR3 is TGTGCCATCAGTGAGTCCGGGGGAGACACAGATACGCAGTATTTT.

The chain uses TRBV10-3 and TRBJ2-3, with D possibly TRBD2 on 6 matching bases. Deletions cut 0 bases from V and 4 bases from J, with 17 bases between. Per germline, CDR1 ENHRY and CDR2 SYGVKD. This CDR3 comprises 17 residues. As DNA, the CDR3 is TGTGCCATCAGTGAGTCTGATATCCGGCGGGGCCCAGATACGCAGTATTTT. This gives the protein CAISESDIRRGPDTQYF.

This clonotype was picked up a small number of times. The rearrangement joins TRBV30 to TRBJ1-1, with TRBD1 matching 7 bases. V shed 4 bases, J shed 0 bases, and the junction held 8 bases outside the gene matches. Per germline, CDR1 GTSNPN and CDR2 SVGIG (reference sequence). This CDR3 has 15 residues. The CDR3: CAWTLGQGVNTEAFF. CDR3 nucleotides: TGTGCCTGGACCTTGGGGCAGGGGGTGAACACTGAAGCTTTCTTT.

This clonotype was observed a few times. This chain links TRBV12-3 or TRBV12-4 with TRBJ2-7; D not certain. This CDR3 comprises 14 residues. The V end was cut by 6 bases, the J end by 0 bases, with 12 bases between. CDR3 bases: TGTGCCAGCAGCCCGAAGATAAGCTCCTACGAGCAGTACTTC. This translates into CASSPKISSYEQYF.

The chain is built from TRBV20-1 and TRBJ2-3; 9 positions agree with TRBD1. The germline gives CDR1 DFQATT, CDR2 SNEGSKA (reference sequence). V gave up 6 bases and J gave up 4 bases; unmatched junction bases: 8. This CDR3 has 14 residues. CDR3 in DNA: TGCAGTGCCGTCCCGGGACAGGGATCAGATACGCAGTATTTT. It encodes CSAVPGQGSDTQYF.

This clonotype was seen only a few times. The chain carries TRBV12-3 or TRBV12-4 and TRBJ2-1, with 13 bases matching TRBD2. V lost 8 bases and J lost 8; bases outside the gene matches: 3. This CDR3 region has 13 residues. The CDR3 sequence is CASGLAGADEQFF. CDR3 bases: TGTGCCAGCGGACTAGCGGGAGCCGATGAGCAGTTCTTC.

This rearrangement joins TRBV5-6 to TRBJ2-1; a possible D gene is TRBD2 (5 bases). From germline, CDR1 is SGHDT and CDR2 YYEEEE. The CDR3 length is 13 residues. Trimming cost V 0 bases and J 8 bases, with 9 bases left between them. CDR3 DNA sequence: TGTGCCAGCAGCTTGGGTCCAGCGGATGAGCAGTTCTTC. Translated, it gives CASSLGPADEQFF.